These 19 T cell receptor beta chains share one sample of origin, sequenced in a study of T-cell memory formation after mild COVID-19. TCRdb independently ran MiXCR on the 5' RACE reads; one entry per CDR3 protein. The sample contains 100,000 to 150,000 distinct CDR3 sequences, about 17% of which appear only once. Sequencing used PBMCs or a T cell subset sorted from them (not recorded which). Receptors originate from a man younger than 35 who had mild COVID-19 (a few samples of this study predate the infection). Cell type and time point are not known.

This rearrangement joins TRBV2 to TRBJ2-7; the D gene is possibly TRBD2 (6 bases). This CDR3 is 13 amino acids long. The V and J ends lost 4 bases and 3 bases respectively, with 10 bases between them. CDR1 SNHLY and CDR2 FYNNEI come from the germline V gene. CDR3 amino acids: CASSAGVSYEQYF. CDR3 nucleotide sequence: TGTGCCAGCAGTGCGGGGGTTAGCTACGAGCAGTACTTC.

The V gene is TRBV30, the J gene TRBJ2-2; D tentatively fits TRBD1 or TRBD2 (5 bases each). This CDR3 spans 16 amino acids. CDR1 is GTSNPN and CDR2 is SVGIG in the germline V gene (reference sequence). V was shortened by 7 bases and J by 0 bases, with 18 bases between the two germline ends. This CDR3 is CASPGRRGPNTGELFF. The CDR3 nucleotides read TGTGCCTCACCGGGACGACGAGGTCCGAACACCGGGGAGCTGTTTTTT.

The sample holds a few counts of this clonotype. The chain employs TRBV12-5 and TRBJ2-7; 7 bases are a match to TRBD1. Germline V gene data show CDR1 as LGHNT and CDR2 as FRNRAP. The CDR3 extends over 15 amino acids. The J segment lost 4 bases and the V segment lost 0 bases, leaving 6 bases of the junction unmatched. The CDR3 bases are TGTGCTAGTGGTTTGGTTTTGGGACAGAATTACGAGCAGTACTTC. Amino acid sequence: CASGLVLGQNYEQYF.

The chain has TRBV11-1 and TRBJ1-1; 8 positions agree with TRBD1. The CDR3 loop spans 13 amino acids. CDR1 and CDR2 (germline): SGHAT, FQDESV (reference sequence). Trimming took 3 bases from V and 12 from J; bases not matched to a gene: 9. The CDR3 here is CASSFTGGVGTFF. CDR3 bases: TGTGCCAGCAGCTTCACAGGGGGAGTCGGAACTTTCTTT. Using reference TRBV11-1 and TRBJ1-1 for the parts outside the CDR3, the full variable domain is EAEVAQSPRYKITEKSQAVAFWCDPISGHATLYWYRQILGQGPELLVQFQDESVVDDSQLPKDRFSAERLKGVDSTLKIQPAELGDSAMYLCASSFTGGVGTFFGQGTRLTVV.

V gene TRBV3-1 combines with J gene TRBJ2-2, with D uncertain. Looked up from germline, CDR1 is LGHDT and CDR2 is YNNKEL (reference sequence). There are 12 residues in the CDR3. The V and J ends lost 5 bases and 13 bases respectively, with 14 bases between them. The CDR3 DNA sequence: TGTGCCAGCAGCGATACCGGAGCCTCGCTGTTTTTT. This sequence encodes CASSDTGASLFF. The entire variable domain, with the rest obtained from reference TRBV3-1 and TRBJ2-2, is as follows: DTAVSQTPKYLVTQMGNDKSIKCEQNLGHDTMYWYKQDSKKFLKIMFSYNNKELIINETVPNRFSPKSPDKAHLNLHINSLELGDSAVYFCASSDTGASLFFGEGSRLTVL.

The V gene is TRBV5-1, the J gene TRBJ1-5, with D unresolved. Deletions cut 0 bases from V and 5 bases from J, with 12 bases between. The CDR3 is 15 amino acids. CDR1 is SGHRS and CDR2 is YFSETQ in the germline V gene. The CDR3 is CASSLGLNPDQPQHF. Here the CDR3 DNA reads TGCGCCAGCAGCTTGGGCCTAAACCCCGATCAGCCCCAGCATTTT.

This clonotype came up many times. The genes are TRBV7-2 and TRBJ2-3, with D hard to call. The CDR3 is 12 amino acids. Germline CDR1 reads SGHTA; CDR2 reads FQGNSA. V lost 5 bases to trimming and J lost 2 bases, with 5 bases between them. As DNA, the CDR3 is TGTGCCAGCAGCCCCTACACAGATACGCAGTATTTT. It yields the protein CASSPYTDTQYF.

This clonotype has a handful of counts. The V call is TRBV6-1, the J call TRBJ1-2; the match to TRBD1 covers 8 bases. The V and J ends lost 0 bases and 4 bases, in that order; junction bases with no gene match: 13. Germline loops: CDR1 MNHNS, CDR2 SASEGT. The CDR3 is 18 residues long. The CDR3 here is CASSEALPSGGYRYGYTF. CDR3 nucleotides: TGTGCCAGCAGTGAAGCGCTACCGTCAGGGGGCTATCGCTATGGCTACACCTTC.

The chain has TRBV7-2 and TRBJ1-5; D might be TRBD1 (5 bases). Trimming left V 7 bases short and J 7 bases short, with 14 bases between. In germline, CDR1 is SGHTA, CDR2 FQGNSA. The CDR3 is 13 amino acids. In DNA, the CDR3 is TGTGCCAGCACCTCTCACGGGGGACAGCCCCAGCATTTT. Protein: CASTSHGGQPQHF.

The rearrangement joins TRBV5-6 to TRBJ2-5; 8 bases line up with TRBD2. Trimming removed 4 bases from V and 0 bases from J; junction bases left unmatched: 5. The CDR3 loop spans 15 amino acids. Germline V gene sequence: CDR1 SGHDT, CDR2 YYEEEE. The CDR3 DNA reads as TGTGCCAGCAGCCCTCGGGGGGGTGACCAAGAGACCCAGTACTTC. Its protein product is CASSPRGGDQETQYF.

This clonotype was counted only a few times. The V call is TRBV28, the J call TRBJ1-1; D call uncertain. Trimming removed 5 bases from V and 7 bases from J, with 11 bases in between. The CDR3 consists of 12 residues. Germline loops: CDR1 MDHEN, CDR2 SYDVKM. The CDR3 here is CASSPIRGEAFF. CDR3 in DNA: TGTGCCAGCAGTCCGATACGGGGTGAAGCTTTCTTT.

The chain joins TRBV5-1 to TRBJ2-3, with 14 nucleotides matching TRBD2. The length of the CDR3 is 16 residues. Germline values: CDR1 SGHRS, CDR2 YFSETQ. The V and J ends lost 3 bases and 4 bases, in that order; junction bases with no gene match: 4. The CDR3 bases are TGCGCCAGCAGCTCCGCGACTAGCGGGGGGGCAGATACGCAGTATTTT. Translating gives CASSSATSGGADTQYF.

The sample holds a few counts of this clonotype. The CDR3 spells CASSKGMGYSTDTQYF. CDR3 nucleotides: TGTGCCAGCAGCAAAGGGATGGGGTACAGCACAGATACGCAGTATTTT. J is TRBJ2-3 and V is TRBV4-2, with unresolved D. Trimming took 5 bases from V and 0 from J, leaving 15 bases between them. This CDR3 spans 16 amino acids. Germline lookup yields CDR1 LGHNA and CDR2 YNFKEQ.

This clonotype was seen only a few times. V usage is TRBV2 and J usage is TRBJ2-2; D is ambiguous. Trimming removed 6 bases from V and 3 bases from J, with 14 bases in between. This CDR3 has 15 amino acids. Germline CDR1 is SNHLY and CDR2 is FYNNEI. The CDR3 DNA follows: TGTGCCAGCAGGGAGAAGGATCTGGACACCGGGGAGCTGTTTTTT. It encodes CASREKDLDTGELFF.

The CDR3 is CASKDRLDSNQPQHF. The CDR3 DNA is TGTGCCAGCAAAGACAGGTTAGACAGCAATCAGCCCCAGCATTTT. The V call is TRBV6-6, the J call TRBJ1-5; maybe TRBD1 (6 bases). Trimming removed 7 bases from V and 1 base from J, with 14 bases in between. From germline, CDR1 is MNHNY and CDR2 SVGAGI (reference sequence). The CDR3 runs 15 residues.

This chain uses TRBV7-2 with TRBJ2-1; D is unresolved. This CDR3 is 12 amino acids long. V lost 1 base to trimming and J lost 6 bases, with 4 bases between them. Germline V gene sequence: CDR1 SGHTA, CDR2 FQGNSA. DNA of the CDR3: TGTGCCAGCAGCTTAGGGGTCAATGAGCAGTTCTTC. Protein product: CASSLGVNEQFF.

V is TRBV4-1 and J is TRBJ1-5, with 8 bases that match TRBD1. CDR3 length: 15 amino acids. Germline assignment: CDR1 MGHRA and CDR2 YSYEKL. With 6 bases clipped from V and 3 bases from J, the junction kept 7 bases outside the gene matches. The CDR3 loop is CASRQGGSPNQPQHF. Here the CDR3 DNA reads TGCGCCAGCAGACAGGGGGGCAGCCCCAATCAGCCCCAGCATTTT.

The chain links TRBV5-6 to TRBJ2-7; no clear D. Germline lookup yields CDR1 SGHDT and CDR2 YYEEEE. Trimming stripped 4 bases from V and 2 bases from J, with 16 bases between. The CDR3 covers 15 residues. Here the CDR3 DNA reads TGTGCCAGCAGCGATAGGACGGGTTACACCTACGAGCAGTACGTC. Its translation: CASSDRTGYTYEQYV.

This clonotype was observed a handful of times. J is TRBJ2-1 and V is TRBV20-1; 14 bases are shared with TRBD2. CDR3 length: 17 amino acids. V lost 1 base to trimming and J lost 0 bases; unmatched junction nucleotides: 2. Germline V lookup: CDR1 DFQATT, CDR2 SNEGSKA (reference sequence). CDR3 nucleotide sequence: TGCAGTGCTAGAGGACTAGCGGGGGGGAGCTCCTACAATGAGCAGTTCTTC. Translation: CSARGLAGGSSYNEQFF.